The rows below give T cell receptor beta chains drawn from one sample of a study of patients and donors after allogeneic stem cell transplantation. TCRdb called the RT-PCR reads again in MiXCR, with one record for every CDR3 protein. The table has 110,000 or so distinct CDR3 sequences, approximately 40% seen once. Sequencing used blood, either unsorted or a sorted T cell fraction (not recorded which). The receptors shown here come from a human donor who was either an allogeneic HSCT recipient or a stem cell or donor lymphocyte infusion donor (not recorded which). It is not recorded whose cells these are; they may come from a transplant donor. The CDR3 runs from the conserved cysteine through the conserved F or W. Fields, in order: D gene, J gene, clone size, V gene, CDR3 protein, CDR3 DNA. A D gene is named only where the DNA matches it firmly. The size of a clone is reported for some rows only, either as once, few or many, or as a class for expanded clones.

d_gene: .
j_gene: TRBJ2-7
abundance: .
v_gene: TRBV7-6
CDR3aa: CASSPWATGGSRSYEQYF
CDR3nt: TGTGCCAGCAGCCCTTGGGCAACTGGGGGGTCGAGGTCCTACGAGCAGTACTTC

d_gene: .
j_gene: TRBJ1-5
abundance: few
v_gene: TRBV15
CDR3aa: CATSRDGGQPQHF
CDR3nt: TGTGCCACCAGCAGAGATGGGGGCCAGCCCCAGCATTTT

d_gene: .
j_gene: TRBJ2-5
abundance: .
v_gene: TRBV6-5
CDR3aa: CASSYAVGEETQYF
CDR3nt: TGTGCCAGCAGTTACGCGGTCGGGGAAGAGACCCAGTACTTC

d_gene: .
j_gene: TRBJ1-2
abundance: few
v_gene: TRBV28
CDR3aa: CASGVQGWRLNYGYTF
CDR3nt: TGTGCCAGCGGAGTACAGGGATGGAGGCTTAACTATGGCTACACCTTC

d_gene: TRBD2
j_gene: TRBJ2-5
abundance: few
v_gene: TRBV4-3
CDR3aa: CASSQSGAATSGSWYQETQYF
CDR3nt: TGCGCCAGCAGCCAGTCTGGGGCTGCAACTAGCGGGTCTTGGTACCAAGAGACCCAGTACTTC

d_gene: TRBD1
j_gene: TRBJ1-1
abundance: few
v_gene: TRBV27
CDR3aa: CASSPGQTTEAFF
CDR3nt: TGTGCCAGCAGTCCGGGACAGACCACTGAAGCTTTCTTT

d_gene: .
j_gene: TRBJ1-1
abundance: .
v_gene: TRBV7-2
CDR3aa: CASSLGWAEAFF
CDR3nt: TGTGCCAGCAGCCTCGGGTGGGCTGAAGCTTTCTTT

d_gene: .
j_gene: TRBJ1-4
abundance: few
v_gene: TRBV5-1
CDR3aa: CASSLAGNNEKLFF
CDR3nt: TGCGCCAGCAGCTTGGCAGGGAATAATGAAAAACTGTTTTTT

d_gene: .
j_gene: TRBJ1-1
abundance: few
v_gene: TRBV12-5
CDR3aa: CASGLKPNTEAFF
CDR3nt: TGTGCTAGTGGTTTGAAACCGAACACTGAAGCTTTCTTT

d_gene: .
j_gene: TRBJ2-3
abundance: .
v_gene: TRBV20-1
CDR3aa: CSAPRVDTQYF
CDR3nt: TGCAGTGCTCCCAGGGTAGATACGCAGTATTTT

d_gene: .
j_gene: TRBJ1-2
abundance: .
v_gene: TRBV20-1
CDR3aa: CSAGTPQGSGYGYTF
CDR3nt: TGCAGTGCCGGGACACCCCAGGGGTCCGGATATGGCTACACCTTC

d_gene: .
j_gene: TRBJ2-1
abundance: few
v_gene: TRBV4-2
CDR3aa: CASSQGLIRGSSYNEQFF
CDR3nt: TGTGCCAGCAGCCAAGGATTGATCCGTGGGAGCTCCTACAATGAGCAGTTCTTC

d_gene: TRBD1
j_gene: TRBJ2-7
abundance: .
v_gene: TRBV29-1
CDR3aa: CSALGQGVGKQYF
CDR3nt: TGCAGCGCCCTGGGACAGGGTGTGGGGAAGCAGTACTTC

d_gene: TRBD1
j_gene: TRBJ1-4
abundance: few
v_gene: TRBV2
CDR3aa: CASRGDRKSGNEKLFF
CDR3nt: TGTGCCAGCAGGGGGGACAGGAAGAGCGGTAATGAAAAACTGTTTTTT

d_gene: .
j_gene: TRBJ1-1
abundance: few
v_gene: TRBV30
CDR3aa: CAWSVQGNTEAFF
CDR3nt: TGTGCCTGGAGTGTCCAGGGAAACACTGAAGCTTTCTTT

d_gene: TRBD2
j_gene: TRBJ2-1
abundance: once
v_gene: TRBV24-1
CDR3aa: CATSPPSASLAGTYNEQFF
CDR3nt: TGTGCCACCAGTCCCCCTTCGGCTTCACTAGCGGGCACCTACAATGAGCAGTTCTTC

d_gene: .
j_gene: TRBJ1-1
abundance: few
v_gene: TRBV29-1
CDR3aa: CSVPTEPNTEAFF
CDR3nt: TGCAGCGTTCCGACAGAACCGAACACTGAAGCTTTCTTT

d_gene: .
j_gene: TRBJ2-1
abundance: .
v_gene: TRBV18
CDR3aa: CASSPELVSINEQFF
CDR3nt: TGTGCCAGCTCACCAGAACTAGTAAGCATCAATGAGCAGTTCTTC

d_gene: .
j_gene: TRBJ1-2
abundance: once
v_gene: TRBV30
CDR3aa: CAWSRDTKNYGYTF
CDR3nt: TGTGCCTGGAGTCGGGACACAAAAAACTATGGCTACACCTTC

d_gene: .
j_gene: TRBJ1-1
abundance: .
v_gene: TRBV28
CDR3aa: CASTGNTEAFF
CDR3nt: TGTGCCAGCACAGGAAACACTGAAGCTTTCTTT

d_gene: .
j_gene: TRBJ1-1
abundance: many
v_gene: TRBV29-1
CDR3aa: CSVVQLNTEAFF
CDR3nt: TGCAGCGTTGTTCAGTTGAACACTGAAGCTTTCTTT

d_gene: TRBD1
j_gene: TRBJ2-6
abundance: .
v_gene: TRBV6-1
CDR3aa: CAMGQGVSGANVLTF
CDR3nt: TGTGCCATGGGACAGGGTGTTTCTGGGGCCAACGTCCTGACTTTC

d_gene: .
j_gene: TRBJ2-1
abundance: .
v_gene: TRBV18
CDR3aa: CASSPPEGGGYEQFF
CDR3nt: TGTGCCAGCTCACCACCGGAGGGAGGCGGCTATGAGCAGTTCTTC